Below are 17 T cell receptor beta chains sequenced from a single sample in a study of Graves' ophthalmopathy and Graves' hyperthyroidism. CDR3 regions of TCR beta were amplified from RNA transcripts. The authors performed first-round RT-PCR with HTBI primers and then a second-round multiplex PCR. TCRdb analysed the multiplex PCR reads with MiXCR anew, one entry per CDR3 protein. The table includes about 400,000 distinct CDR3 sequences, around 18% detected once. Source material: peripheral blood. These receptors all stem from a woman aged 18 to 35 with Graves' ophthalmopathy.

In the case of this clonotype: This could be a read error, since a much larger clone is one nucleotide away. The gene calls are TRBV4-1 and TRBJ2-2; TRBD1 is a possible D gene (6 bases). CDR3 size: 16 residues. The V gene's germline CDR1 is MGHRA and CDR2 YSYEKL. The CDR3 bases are TGCGCCAGCAGACAAGATTGGCTAGGGGGACCCGGGGAGCTGTTTTTT. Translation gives CASRQDWLGGPGELFF.

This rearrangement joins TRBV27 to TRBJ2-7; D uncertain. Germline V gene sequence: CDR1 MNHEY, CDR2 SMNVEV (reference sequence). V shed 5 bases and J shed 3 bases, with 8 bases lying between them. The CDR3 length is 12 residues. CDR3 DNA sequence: TGTGCCAGCAGTCACCCTCTCTACGAGCAGTACTTC. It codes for CASSHPLYEQYF.

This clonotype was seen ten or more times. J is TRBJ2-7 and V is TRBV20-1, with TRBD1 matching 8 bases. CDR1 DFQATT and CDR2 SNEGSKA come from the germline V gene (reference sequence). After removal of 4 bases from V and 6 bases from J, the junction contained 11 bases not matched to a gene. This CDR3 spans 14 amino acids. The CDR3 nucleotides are TGCAGTGCTAAGACCGGGACAGGCGACCTCGAGCAGTACTTC. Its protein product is CSAKTGTGDLEQYF.

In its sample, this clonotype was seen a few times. DNA of the CDR3: TGTGCCAGCAGTGAAGGGACCTTGGGAGCTTTCTTT. Translated, it gives CASSEGTLGAFF. The genes are TRBV6-1 and TRBJ1-1; no definite D call. The CDR3 spans 12 residues. V was pared by 1 base and J by 10 bases, with 10 bases between. Germline V gene sequence: CDR1 MNHNS, CDR2 SASEGT.

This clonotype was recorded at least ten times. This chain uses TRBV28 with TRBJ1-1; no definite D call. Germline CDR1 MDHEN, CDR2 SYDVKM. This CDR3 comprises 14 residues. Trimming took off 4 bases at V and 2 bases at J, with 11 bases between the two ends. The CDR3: CASSWRSRNTEAFF. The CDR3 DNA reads TGTGCCAGCAGTTGGAGGTCTCGCAACACTGAAGCTTTCTTT.

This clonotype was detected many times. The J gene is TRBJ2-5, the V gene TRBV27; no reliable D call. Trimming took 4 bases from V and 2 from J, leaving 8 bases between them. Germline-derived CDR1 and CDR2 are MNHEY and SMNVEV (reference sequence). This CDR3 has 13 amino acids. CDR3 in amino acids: CASSWLEQETQYF. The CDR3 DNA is TGTGCCAGCAGTTGGCTCGAACAAGAGACCCAGTACTTC.

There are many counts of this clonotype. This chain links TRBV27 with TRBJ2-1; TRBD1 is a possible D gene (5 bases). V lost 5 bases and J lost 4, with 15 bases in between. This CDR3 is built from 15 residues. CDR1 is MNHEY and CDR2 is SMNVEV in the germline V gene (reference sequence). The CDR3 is CASSLIQTGYNEQFF. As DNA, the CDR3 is TGTGCCAGCAGTCTTATCCAAACAGGTTACAATGAGCAGTTCTTC.

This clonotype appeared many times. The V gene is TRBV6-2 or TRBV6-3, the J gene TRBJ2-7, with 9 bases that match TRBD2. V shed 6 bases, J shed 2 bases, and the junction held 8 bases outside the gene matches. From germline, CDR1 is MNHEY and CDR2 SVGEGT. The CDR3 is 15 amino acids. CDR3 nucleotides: TGTGCCAGCAGCTTAGCGGGAGATTCGACCTACGAGCAGTACTTC. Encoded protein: CASSLAGDSTYEQYF.

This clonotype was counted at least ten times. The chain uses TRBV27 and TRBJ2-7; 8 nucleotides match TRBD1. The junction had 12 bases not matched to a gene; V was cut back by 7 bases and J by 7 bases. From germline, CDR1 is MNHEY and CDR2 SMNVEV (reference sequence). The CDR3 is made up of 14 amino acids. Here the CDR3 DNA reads TGTGCCAGCACTCCTACTCAGGGGGCTCAGGAGCAGTACTTC. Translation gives CASTPTQGAQEQYF.

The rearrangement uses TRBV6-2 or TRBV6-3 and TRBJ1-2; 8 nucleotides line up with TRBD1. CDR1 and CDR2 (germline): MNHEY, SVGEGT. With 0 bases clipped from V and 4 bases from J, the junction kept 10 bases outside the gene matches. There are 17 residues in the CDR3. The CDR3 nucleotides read TGTGCCAGCAGTTACTCCCCCGCCGACAGGGGCAGCTATGGCTACACCTTC. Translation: CASSYSPADRGSYGYTF.

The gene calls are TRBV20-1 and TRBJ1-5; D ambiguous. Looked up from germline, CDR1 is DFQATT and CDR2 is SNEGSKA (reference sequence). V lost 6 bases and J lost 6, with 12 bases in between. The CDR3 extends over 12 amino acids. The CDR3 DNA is TGCAGTGCCCAGACCTTGGGTCAGCCCCAGCATTTT. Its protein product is CSAQTLGQPQHF.

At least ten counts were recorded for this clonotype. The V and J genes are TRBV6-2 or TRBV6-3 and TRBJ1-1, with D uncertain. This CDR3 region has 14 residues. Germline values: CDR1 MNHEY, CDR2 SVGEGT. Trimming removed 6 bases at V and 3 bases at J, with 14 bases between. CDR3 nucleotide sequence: TGTGCCAGCAGCCCGCCGCCAGTGTACACTGAAGCTTTCTTT. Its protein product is CASSPPPVYTEAFF.

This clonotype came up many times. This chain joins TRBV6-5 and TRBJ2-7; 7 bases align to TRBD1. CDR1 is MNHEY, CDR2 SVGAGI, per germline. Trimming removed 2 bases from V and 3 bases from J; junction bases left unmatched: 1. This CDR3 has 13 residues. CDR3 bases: TGTGCCAGCAGTTACGACAGGGTCTACGAGCAGTACTTC. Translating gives CASSYDRVYEQYF.

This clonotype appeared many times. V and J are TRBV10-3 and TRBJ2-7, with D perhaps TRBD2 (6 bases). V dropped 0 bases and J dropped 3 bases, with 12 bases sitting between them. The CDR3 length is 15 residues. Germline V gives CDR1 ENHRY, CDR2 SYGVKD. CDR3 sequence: CAISESGLLHYEQYF. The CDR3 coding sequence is TGTGCCATCAGTGAGTCGGGACTCTTACACTACGAGCAGTACTTC.

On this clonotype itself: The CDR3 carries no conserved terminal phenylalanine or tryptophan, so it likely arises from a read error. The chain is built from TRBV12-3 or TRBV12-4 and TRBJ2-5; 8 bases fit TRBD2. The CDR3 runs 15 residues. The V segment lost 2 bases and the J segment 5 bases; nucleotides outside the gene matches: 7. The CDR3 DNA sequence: TGTGCCAGCAGTTTATCTGGGACTAGGGGGGAGACCCAGTACTGC. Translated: CASSLSGTRGETQYC.

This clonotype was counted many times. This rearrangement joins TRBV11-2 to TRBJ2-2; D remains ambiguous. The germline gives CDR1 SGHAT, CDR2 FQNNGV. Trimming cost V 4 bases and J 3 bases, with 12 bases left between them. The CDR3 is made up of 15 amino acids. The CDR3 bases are TGTGCCAGCAGCTCCCCCCGGGTCTACACCGGGGAGCTGTTTTTT. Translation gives CASSSPRVYTGELFF.

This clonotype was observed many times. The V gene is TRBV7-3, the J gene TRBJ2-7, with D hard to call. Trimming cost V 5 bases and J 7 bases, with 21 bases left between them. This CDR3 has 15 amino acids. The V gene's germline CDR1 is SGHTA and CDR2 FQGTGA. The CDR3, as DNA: TGTGCCAGCAGCGCCATCCCCGCCGGTCCGTCTGAGCAGTACTTC. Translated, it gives CASSAIPAGPSEQYF. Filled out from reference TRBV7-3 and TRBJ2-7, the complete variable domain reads GAGVSQTPSNKVTEKGKYVELRCDPISGHTALYWYRQSLGQGPEFLIYFQGTGAADDSGLPNDRFFAVRPEGSVSTLKIQRTERGDSAVYLCASSAIPAGPSEQYFGPGTRLTVT.